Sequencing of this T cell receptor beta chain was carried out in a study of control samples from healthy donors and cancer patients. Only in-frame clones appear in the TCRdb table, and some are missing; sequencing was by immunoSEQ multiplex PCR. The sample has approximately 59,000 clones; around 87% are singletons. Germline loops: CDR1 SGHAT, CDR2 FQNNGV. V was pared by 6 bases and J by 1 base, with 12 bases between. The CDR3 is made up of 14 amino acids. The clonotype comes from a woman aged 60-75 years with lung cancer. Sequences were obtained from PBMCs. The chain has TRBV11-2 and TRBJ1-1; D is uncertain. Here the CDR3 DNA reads TGTGCCAGCAGACCAGTCCGGGGGAACACTGAAGCTTTCTTT. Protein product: CASRPVRGNTEAFF.